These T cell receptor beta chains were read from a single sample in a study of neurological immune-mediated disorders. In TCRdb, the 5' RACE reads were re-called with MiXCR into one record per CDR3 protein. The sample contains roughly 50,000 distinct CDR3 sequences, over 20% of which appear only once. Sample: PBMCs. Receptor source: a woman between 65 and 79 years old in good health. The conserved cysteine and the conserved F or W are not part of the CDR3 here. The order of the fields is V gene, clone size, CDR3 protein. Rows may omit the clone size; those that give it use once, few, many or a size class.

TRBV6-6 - ASSAPGLAHYNEQF
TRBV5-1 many ASSLVQGYEQY
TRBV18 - ASSPQGVPGDEQF
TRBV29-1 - SASGRAGADTQY
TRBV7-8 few ASSLVGGGTDTQY
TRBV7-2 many ASSWTVRTYEQY
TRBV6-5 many ASRLGATNEKLF
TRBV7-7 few ASSLGQVSQETQY
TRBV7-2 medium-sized ASSLVRDTGELF
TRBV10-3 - AIREEGAYYEQY
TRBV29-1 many SVAQVGQDSPLH
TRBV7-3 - ASSFYSGGTGANVLT
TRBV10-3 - AISESTAQTYEQY
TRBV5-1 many ASSADINTEAF
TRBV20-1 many SARPRGLAGGPVTQY
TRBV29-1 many SVEGGFRSYNEQF
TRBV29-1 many SVGGGQYGVEQY
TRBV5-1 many ASSPAVGSHRNN
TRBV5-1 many ASSLGPGDNQPQH
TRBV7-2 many ASSLDSGRVWQPQH
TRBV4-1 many ASSPQGEGSEKLF
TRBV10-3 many AISGGGQYPLF
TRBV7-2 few ASSLGREDYEQY
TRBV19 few AVWDRGWTEAF
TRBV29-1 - SVRMGWGSNQPQH
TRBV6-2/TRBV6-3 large ASSGGTSHTGEQF
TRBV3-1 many ASSQIGSGQQF
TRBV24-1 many ATSEGTRRGLEGEGSTDTQY
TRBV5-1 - ASSFWGTDTHY
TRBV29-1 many SVEGGGTGFDEQF
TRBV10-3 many AISGDDRLEAF
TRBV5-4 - ASSPTRDEYGYT
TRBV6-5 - ASADRALEQY
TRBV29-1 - SSEGQQNTEAF
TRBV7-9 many ATHVGTLYYGYT
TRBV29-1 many SGGQGPTGELF
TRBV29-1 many SVGTGGFDTGELF
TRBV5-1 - ASSLEGSRETQY
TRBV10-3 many AISSGEETQY
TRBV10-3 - AINRGNTEAF